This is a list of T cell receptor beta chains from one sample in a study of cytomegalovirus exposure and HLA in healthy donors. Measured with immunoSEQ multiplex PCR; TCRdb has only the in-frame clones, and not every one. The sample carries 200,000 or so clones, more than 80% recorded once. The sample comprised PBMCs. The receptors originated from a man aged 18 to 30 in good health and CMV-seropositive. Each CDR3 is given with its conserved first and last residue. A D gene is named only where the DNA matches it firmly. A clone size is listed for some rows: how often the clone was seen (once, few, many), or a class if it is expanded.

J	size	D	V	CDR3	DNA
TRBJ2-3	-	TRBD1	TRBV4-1	CASSQQDRGGDTQYF	TGCGCCAGCAGCCAACAAGACAGGGGTGGGGATACGCAGTATTTT
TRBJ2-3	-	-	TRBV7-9	CASSLGRLSTDTQYF	TGTGCCAGCAGCTTAGGCCGACTCAGCACAGATACGCAGTATTTT
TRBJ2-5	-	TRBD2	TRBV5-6	CASSLEGLAGEETQYF	TGTGCCAGCAGCTTGGAGGGACTAGCGGGAGAGGAGACCCAGTACTTC
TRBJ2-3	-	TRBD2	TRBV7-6	CASSLAGLELSDTQYF	TGTGCCAGCAGCTTAGCGGGACTAGAGCTTTCCGATACGCAGTATTTT
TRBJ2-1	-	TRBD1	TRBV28	CASSSRTGGSDNEQFF	TGTGCCAGCAGTTCAAGAACAGGGGGCAGCGACAATGAGCAGTTCTTC
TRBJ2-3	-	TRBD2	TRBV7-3	CASSLSGGRGDTQYF	TGTGCCAGCAGCTTAAGTGGCGGGAGAGGGGACACGCAGTATTTT
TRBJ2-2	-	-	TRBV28	CASSSRVNTGELFF	TGTGCCAGCAGTTCCAGGGTGAACACCGGGGAGCTGTTTTTT
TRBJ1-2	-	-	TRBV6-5	CASSYHRDIGYTF	TGTGCCAGCAGTTACCATCGGGACATCGGTTACACCTTC
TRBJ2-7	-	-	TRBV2	CASSDTGDREQYF	TGTGCCAGCAGTGATACGGGAGATAGGGAGCAGTACTTC
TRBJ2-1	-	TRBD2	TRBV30	CAWSRLSPGLAGEQFF	TGTGCCTGGAGTAGACTTTCTCCGGGACTAGCGGGAGAGCAGTTCTTC
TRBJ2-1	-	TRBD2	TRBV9	CASSVGSSGNHEQFF	TGTGCCAGCAGCGTAGGGTCCAGCGGGAATCATGAGCAGTTCTTC
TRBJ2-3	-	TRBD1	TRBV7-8	CASSFSGTGGTDTQYF	TGTGCCAGCAGCTTTTCCGGGACAGGGGGCACAGATACGCAGTATTTT
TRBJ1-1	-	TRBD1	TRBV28	CASRGTGDTEAFF	TGTGCCAGCCGGGGGACAGGGGACACTGAAGCTTTCTTT
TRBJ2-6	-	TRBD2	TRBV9	CASSVWSSGPFSGANVLTF	TGTGCCAGCAGCGTATGGTCTAGCGGGCCCTTCTCTGGGGCCAACGTCCTGACTTTC
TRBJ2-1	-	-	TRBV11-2	CATSPGQITNHEQFF	TGTGCCACCTCACCGGGACAAATTACTAACCATGAGCAGTTCTTC
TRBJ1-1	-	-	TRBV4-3	CASSQETGMNTEAFF	TGCGCCAGCAGCCAAGAGACAGGAATGAACACTGAAGCTTTCTTT
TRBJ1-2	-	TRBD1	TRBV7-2	CASIMGTGDGYTF	TGTGCCAGCATCATGGGGACAGGGGATGGCTACACCTTC
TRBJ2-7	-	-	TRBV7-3	CASSLDTDYEQYF	TGTGCCAGCAGCTTAGATACAGATTACGAGCAGTACTTC
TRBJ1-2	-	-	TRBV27	CATPWGGSGYTF	TGTGCCACCCCCTGGGGGGGGAGTGGCTACACCTTC
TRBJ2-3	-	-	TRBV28	CASSDPRVRLIRTDTQYF	TGTGCCAGCAGTGACCCCAGGGTCCGCTTAATTCGTACAGATACGCAGTATTTT
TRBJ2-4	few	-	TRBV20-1	CSAVLKNIQYF	TGCAGTGCCGTACTGAAAAACATTCAGTACTTC
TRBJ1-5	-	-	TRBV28	CASSFGILSGQPQHF	TGTGCCAGCAGTTTCGGCATTTTATCGGGTCAGCCCCAGCATTTT
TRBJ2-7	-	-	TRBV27	CASSLEAGLAYEQYF	TGTGCCAGCAGTTTGGAGGCGGGGCTCGCCTACGAGCAGTACTTC
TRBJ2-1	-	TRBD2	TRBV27	CASSSGTSYNEQFF	TGTGCCAGCAGTTCCGGGACTAGTTACAATGAGCAGTTCTTC
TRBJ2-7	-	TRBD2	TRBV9	CASSVALLAGEQYF	TGTGCCAGCAGCGTAGCTCTCCTAGCGGGAGAGCAGTACTTC
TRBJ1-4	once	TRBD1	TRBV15	CATSRDRGGQGTEKLFF	TGTGCCACCAGCAGAGATCGGGGGGGACAGGGTACTGAAAAACTGTTTTTT
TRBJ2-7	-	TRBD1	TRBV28	CASSSGTATTGEQYF	TGTGCCAGCAGTTCGGGGACAGCCACTACGGGAGAGCAGTACTTC
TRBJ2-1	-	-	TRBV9	CASSGPRGNSEQFF	TGTGCCAGCAGCGGACCACGGGGGAACAGTGAGCAGTTCTTC
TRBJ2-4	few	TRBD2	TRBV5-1	CASSLRGLAGDIQYF	TGCGCCAGCAGCTTACGAGGGCTAGCGGGGGACATTCAGTACTTC
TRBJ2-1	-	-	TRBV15	CATSRPSDSPNEQFF	TGTGCCACCAGCCGCCCATCGGACTCCCCCAATGAGCAGTTCTTC
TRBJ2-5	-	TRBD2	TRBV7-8	CASGSSGVRKTQYF	TGTGCCAGCGGCTCTAGCGGGGTCAGGAAGACCCAGTACTTC
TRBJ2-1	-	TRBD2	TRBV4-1	CASSPLAGGPNNEQFF	TGCGCCAGCAGCCCGCTAGCGGGAGGGCCGAACAATGAGCAGTTCTTC
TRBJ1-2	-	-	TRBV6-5	CASSYSNSLLEGYTF	TGTGCCAGCAGTTACTCGAACAGCCTCCTCGAGGGCTACACCTTC
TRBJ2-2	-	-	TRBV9	CASKGDTGELFF	TGTGCCAGCAAGGGGGATACCGGGGAGCTGTTTTTT
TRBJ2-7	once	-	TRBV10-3	CASRTEGGEQYF	TGTGCCAGCCGGACAGAGGGCGGCGAGCAGTACTTC
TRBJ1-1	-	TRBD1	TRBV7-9	CASSLGQGPNTEAFF	TGTGCCAGCAGCTTAGGACAGGGACCGAACACTGAAGCTTTCTTT
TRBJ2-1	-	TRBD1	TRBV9	CASSPRDRASYNEQFF	TGTGCCAGCAGCCCTCGGGACAGGGCCTCCTACAATGAGCAGTTCTTC
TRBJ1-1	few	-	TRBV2	CASSEGGTPWWAFF	TGTGCCAGCAGTGAAGGGGGGACACCCTGGTGGGCTTTCTTT
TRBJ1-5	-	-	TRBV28	CASSLMGNRLPNQPQHF	TGTGCCAGCAGTCTAATGGGTAATAGACTCCCCAATCAGCCCCAGCATTTT
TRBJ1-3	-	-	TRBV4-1	CASSQLQGSGNTIYF	TGCGCCAGCAGCCAGCTCCAGGGCTCTGGAAACACCATATATTTT
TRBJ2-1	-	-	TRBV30	CAWDPGRPYNEQFF	TGTGCCTGGGACCCAGGGCGGCCGTACAATGAGCAGTTCTTC
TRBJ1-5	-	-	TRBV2	CASSEAGAQHF	TGTGCCAGCAGTGAGGCAGGGGCCCAGCATTTT
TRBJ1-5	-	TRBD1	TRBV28	CASSFGTGWQPQHF	TGTGCCAGCAGTTTTGGGACAGGGTGGCAGCCCCAGCATTTT
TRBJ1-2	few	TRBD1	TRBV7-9	CASSLVEGAYGYTF	TGTGCCAGCAGCTTAGTTGAGGGGGCCTATGGCTACACCTTC
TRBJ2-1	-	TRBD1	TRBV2	CASSPQGARYNEQFF	TGTGCCAGCAGTCCACAGGGGGCGCGGTACAATGAGCAGTTCTTC
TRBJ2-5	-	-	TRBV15	CATSRGLGEETQYF	TGTGCCACCAGCAGAGGACTAGGGGAAGAGACCCAGTACTTC
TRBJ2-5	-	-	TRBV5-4	CASSSKATKETQYF	TGTGCCAGCAGCTCTAAAGCAACTAAAGAGACCCAGTACTTC
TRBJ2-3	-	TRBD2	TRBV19	CASSIRLAGSTDTQYF	TGTGCCAGTAGTATTCGACTAGCGGGGAGCACAGATACGCAGTATTTT
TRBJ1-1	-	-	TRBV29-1	CSVEGGGTLNTEAFF	TGCAGCGTTGAAGGGGGGGGAACCCTGAACACTGAAGCTTTCTTT
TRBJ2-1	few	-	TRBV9	CASSPGNEQFF	TGTGCCAGCAGCCCAGGGAATGAGCAGTTCTTC
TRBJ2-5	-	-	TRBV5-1	CASSLSSSQETQYF	TGCGCCAGCAGCTTGTCTAGCAGTCAAGAGACCCAGTACTTC
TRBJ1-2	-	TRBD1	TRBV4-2	CASSHASGTVYGYTF	TGTGCCAGCAGCCATGCCTCCGGGACAGTCTATGGCTACACCTTC
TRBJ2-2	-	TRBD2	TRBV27	CASTTGTSGSVGRELFF	TGTGCCAGCACCACCGGGACTAGCGGGAGTGTGGGCCGGGAGCTGTTTTTT